This TCR beta chain was sequenced for a study of T cells after posttransplantation cyclophosphamide. This CDR3 is built from 16 residues. V gave up 0 bases and J gave up 9 bases; unmatched junction bases: 10. Germline lookup yields CDR1 SGHRS and CDR2 YFSETQ. Methotrexate plus calcineurin inhibitor accompanied controls' myeloablative marrow transplants; sampling was 1 year later. The table came from immunoSEQ multiplex PCR; TCRdb's copy has only in-frame clones and leaves some out. This table holds approximately 16,000 clones, roughly 87% found once. This receptor was obtained from a male patient aged 50 to 59 who received an allogeneic stem cell transplant from an unrelated donor, was CMV-positive, and had chronic GVHD only. Some T cells may be provided by the graft donor. The chain has TRBV5-1 and TRBJ2-1; 9 positions agree with TRBD2. This specimen was PBMCs, taken after an allogeneic stem cell transplant with a calcineurin inhibitor and methotrexate. The CDR3 sequence is CASSLAVSGSGGEQFF. The CDR3 DNA is TGCGCCAGCAGCTTGGCCGTTAGCGGGAGTGGTGGTGAGCAGTTCTTC.